This T cell receptor (beta chain) was observed in a study of blood T cell repertoires in COVID-19. The CDR3 has 15 residues. The germline V gene has CDR1 SGHVS and CDR2 FQNEAQ. The trim removed 5 bases at V and 5 bases at J, leaving 8 bases unmatched. The repertoire was sequenced with immunoSEQ multiplex PCR; TCRdb's copy has only in-frame clones and lacks some. The sample lists roughly 130,000 clones; approximately 85% were seen once. The TCR originated in a woman in her fifties or sixties with acute COVID-19. Sequences were obtained from PBMCs or T cells enriched from blood (not recorded which). V usage is TRBV7-8 and J usage is TRBJ2-5, with 10 bases lining up with TRBD1. CDR3 protein: CASSPRDRGTETQYF. Written as DNA, the CDR3 is TGTGCCAGCAGCCCCCGGGACAGGGGTACCGAGACCCAGTACTTC.